The 28 T cell receptor beta chains below were found in one sample sequenced in a study of early T cells in non-severe SARS-CoV-2 infection. MiXCR was run by TCRdb on the 5' RACE reads, yielding one entry per CDR3 protein. This sample has some 71,000 distinct CDR3 sequences, with 9% to 10% found just once. The sample here was whole blood, taken at baseline. These receptors originate from an adult who was a healthcare worker with PCR-confirmed SARS-CoV-2 infection or an uninfected control (not recorded which).

This clonotype was seen many times. This chain joins TRBV4-3 and TRBJ2-3, with TRBD1 identical over 10 bases. The V segment lost 3 bases and the J segment 2 bases; nucleotides outside the gene matches: 5. The CDR3 loop spans 16 amino acids. The germline V gene has CDR1 LGHNA and CDR2 YSLEER. This CDR3 is CASSQTGTGATDTQYF. CDR3 coding DNA: TGCGCCAGCAGCCAGACAGGGACAGGGGCCACAGATACGCAGTATTTT.

The chain couples TRBV9 to TRBJ2-2; D is ambiguous. The ends were cut back, 0 bases at V and 7 bases at J, with 4 bases in the middle. The CDR3 covers 12 residues. From germline, CDR1 is SGDLS and CDR2 YYNGEE. CDR3 region: CASSVGVGELFF. For the CDR3, the DNA is TGTGCCAGCAGCGTAGGTGTCGGGGAGCTGTTTTTT.

This chain's CDR3 is CASSHIAGGVPYEQYF. The CDR3 nucleotides read TGCGCCAGCAGCCATATAGCGGGAGGGGTCCCCTACGAGCAGTACTTC. J is TRBJ2-7 and V is TRBV4-3; 11 bases agree with TRBD2. After removal of 3 bases from V and 2 bases from J, the junction contained 6 bases not matched to a gene. This CDR3 region has 16 residues. CDR1 and CDR2 (germline): LGHNA, YSLEER.

The chain combines TRBV14 with TRBJ1-1; D gene ambiguous. The CDR3 contains 13 residues. Germline V gene lookup returns CDR1 SGHDN and CDR2 FVKESK. The ends were cut back, 4 bases at V and 1 base at J, with 7 bases in the middle. The chain's CDR3 is CASSRNQNTEAFF. The CDR3 coding sequence is TGTGCCAGCAGCCGCAACCAGAACACTGAAGCTTTCTTT. The variable domain in full, completed from reference TRBV14 and TRBJ1-1, reads EAGVTQFPSHSVIEKGQTVTLRCDPISGHDNLYWYRRVMGKEIKFLLHFVKESKQDESGMPNNRFLAERTGGTYSTLKVQPAELEDSGVYFCASSRNQNTEAFFGQGTRLTVV.

This rearrangement joins TRBV19 to TRBJ2-4; D is possibly TRBD1 (6 bases). The germline gives CDR1 LNHDA, CDR2 SQIVND (reference sequence). The CDR3 runs 14 residues. With 4 bases removed from V and 0 bases from J, the gap between germline ends came to 7 bases. This CDR3 is CASSRGQAKNIQYF. CDR3 nucleotides: TGTGCCAGTAGTAGGGGACAAGCCAAAAACATTCAGTACTTC.

This clonotype was detected many times. This chain links TRBV7-2 with TRBJ1-5; no firm D call. This CDR3 is 14 amino acids long. Trimming left V 6 bases short and J 4 bases short, with 13 bases between. In germline, CDR1 is SGHTA, CDR2 FQGNSA. The CDR3 DNA follows: TGTGCCAGCAGTATGATACAGCTTAATCAGCCCCAGCATTTT. It codes for CASSMIQLNQPQHF.

Worth noting for this clonotype: Likely a read error: the CDR3 ends without its conserved phenylalanine or tryptophan. The V gene is TRBV24-1, the J gene TRBJ1-2; D is unclear. V was pared by 5 bases and J by 0 bases, with 6 bases between. This CDR3 is built from 13 residues. CDR1 is KGHDR, CDR2 SFDVKD, per germline. The CDR3 reads CATSGSPNYGYTY. For the CDR3, the DNA is TGTGCCACCAGTGGTTCTCCTAACTATGGCTACACCTAC.

This clonotype was seen repeatedly, ten times or more. This chain connects TRBV28 to TRBJ2-1; 7 bases line up with TRBD2. The CDR3 extends over 15 amino acids. V was clipped by 3 bases and J by 7 bases; unmatched bases: 9. CDR1 and CDR2 (germline): MDHEN, SYDVKM. The CDR3 DNA follows: TGTGCCAGCAGTTTTTTTGGCGGGGGAGGGAATGAGCAGTTCTTC. Protein sequence: CASSFFGGGGNEQFF.

The V gene is TRBV27, the J gene TRBJ1-3; D uncertain. This CDR3 region has 13 residues. CDR1 is MNHEY, CDR2 SMNVEV, per germline (reference sequence). V was trimmed by 5 bases and J by 11 bases, leaving 16 bases between them. Here the CDR3 reads CASSQDPFSAIYF. CDR3 nucleotides: TGTGCCAGCAGTCAGGACCCTTTTAGCGCCATATATTTT.

This clonotype was observed a handful of times. This rearrangement joins TRBV6-2 or TRBV6-3 to TRBJ1-1, with D possibly TRBD1 on 5 matching bases. The V gene's germline CDR1 is MNHEY and CDR2 SVGEGT. The V gene lost 2 bases and the J gene lost 4 bases, with 8 bases spanning the gap. The CDR3 extends over 13 amino acids. The CDR3 region is CASSYNGATEAFF. The DNA of the CDR3 is TGTGCCAGCAGTTACAACGGGGCCACTGAAGCTTTCTTT.

This clonotype occurred many times. The rearrangement links TRBV14 to TRBJ1-1; D gene uncertain. Germline-derived CDR1 and CDR2 are SGHDN and FVKESK. V was pared by 0 bases and J by 5 bases, with 7 bases between. This CDR3 has 13 residues. For the CDR3, the DNA is TGTGCCAGCAGCCAAGAAACGGGGACTGAAGCTTTCTTT. Protein: CASSQETGTEAFF. Full variable domain (outside the CDR3, taken from reference TRBV14 and TRBJ1-1): EAGVTQFPSHSVIEKGQTVTLRCDPISGHDNLYWYRRVMGKEIKFLLHFVKESKQDESGMPNNRFLAERTGGTYSTLKVQPAELEDSGVYFCASSQETGTEAFFGQGTRLTVV.

This clonotype turned up a few times. V and J are TRBV28 and TRBJ1-3; no reliable D call. Per germline, CDR1 MDHEN and CDR2 SYDVKM. The CDR3 runs to 17 residues. With 4 bases removed from V and 2 bases from J, the gap between germline ends came to 18 bases. CDR3 nucleotide sequence: TGTGCCAGCAGTTGGGGATCCGGGTGGAAGACTGGAAACACCATATATTTT. It is translated as CASSWGSGWKTGNTIYF.

V and J are TRBV27 and TRBJ1-2; TRBD1 is a possible D gene (6 bases). The CDR3 covers 17 residues. Germline-derived CDR1 and CDR2 are MNHEY and SMNVEV (reference sequence). V lost 4 bases and J 2 bases, leaving 20 bases between the germline ends. The CDR3 spells CASSWQGPGKGNYGYTF. The CDR3, as DNA: TGTGCCAGCAGTTGGCAGGGGCCCGGGAAGGGGAACTATGGCTACACCTTC.

This clonotype was counted only a few times. The rearrangement links TRBV6-2 or TRBV6-3 to TRBJ1-1, with 8 positions matching TRBD1. This CDR3 spans 14 amino acids. Germline CDR1 is MNHEY and CDR2 is SVGEGT. V lost 10 bases, J lost 1 base, and 8 bases stayed unmatched. This chain's CDR3 is CATPQGQGNTEAFF. For the CDR3, the DNA is TGTGCCACCCCACAAGGACAGGGGAACACTGAAGCTTTCTTT.

The CDR3 loop is CSARVGTGLMNTEAFF. Written as DNA, the CDR3 is TGCAGTGCTAGAGTCGGAACAGGACTTATGAACACTGAAGCTTTCTTT. The chain combines TRBV20-1 with TRBJ1-1; D may be TRBD1 (5 bases). CDR1 is DFQATT, CDR2 SNEGSKA, per germline (reference sequence). Trimming shortened V by 1 base and J by 0 bases, and 15 bases separated the two germline ends. CDR3 length equals 16 residues.

This rearrangement joins TRBV6-2 or TRBV6-3 to TRBJ1-1; 8 nucleotides match TRBD1. Germline assignment: CDR1 MNHEY and CDR2 SVGEGT. V gave up 6 bases and J gave up 0 bases; unmatched junction bases: 9. The CDR3 sequence is 16 residues long. In DNA form, the CDR3 reads TGTGCCAGCAGCCCCGGGACAGGCGGTCTGAACACTGAAGCTTTCTTT. It is translated as CASSPGTGGLNTEAFF.

This clonotype occurred many times. This chain links TRBV12-3 or TRBV12-4 with TRBJ2-7; D may be TRBD2 (5 bases). The V end lost 5 bases, the J end lost 7 bases, and 15 bases lay between the germline ends. The CDR3 has 13 amino acids. Written as DNA, the CDR3 is TGTGCCAGCAGTCCAACCTGGACTCGGGAGCAGTACTTC. As protein: CASSPTWTREQYF.

J is TRBJ2-2 and V is TRBV5-1, with D perhaps given as TRBD1 or TRBD2 (5 bases each). Germline assignment: CDR1 SGHRS and CDR2 YFSETQ. Trimming took off 3 bases at V and 5 bases at J, with 14 bases between the two ends. This CDR3 is built from 15 residues. The CDR3 is CASSSGTLLTGELFF. CDR3 nucleotide sequence: TGCGCCAGCAGCTCCGGGACCCTTCTTACCGGGGAGCTGTTTTTT.

This chain connects TRBV11-1 to TRBJ2-7; no firm D call. Trimming took off 5 bases at V and 0 bases at J, with 11 bases between the two ends. The germline gives CDR1 SGHAT, CDR2 FQDESV (reference sequence). The CDR3 covers 14 residues. The CDR3 reads CASSLLRSSYEQYF. CDR3 coding DNA: TGTGCCAGCAGCCTACTGCGGTCCTCCTACGAGCAGTACTTC.

Here the CDR3 DNA reads TGCAGCGCCGGACACGGCCCCTACGAGCAGTACTTC. It encodes CSAGHGPYEQYF. J is TRBJ2-7 and V is TRBV29-1; D perhaps matches TRBD1 (5 bases). Trimming stripped 7 bases from V and 2 bases from J, with 12 bases between. CDR1 is SQVTM and CDR2 is ANQGSEA in the germline V gene. The CDR3 length is 12 residues.

This clonotype came up many times. The V gene is TRBV28, the J gene TRBJ1-5; D not resolved. From germline, CDR1 is MDHEN and CDR2 SYDVKM. The germline V and J ends were trimmed by 4 bases and 7 bases, with 11 bases remaining between them. This CDR3 region has 13 residues. The CDR3 DNA reads as TGTGCCAGCAGTTCGGGCAGGCGGCAGCCCCAGCATTTT. Its translation is CASSSGRRQPQHF.

In its sample, this clonotype was seen a few times. This chain links TRBV20-1 with TRBJ2-1; no clear D. The V end was cut by 6 bases, the J end by 6 bases, with 9 bases between. There are 11 residues in the CDR3. CDR1 and CDR2 from the germline V gene are DFQATT and SNEGSKA (reference sequence). CDR3 coding DNA: TGCAGTGCACTCCCCCGCAATGAGCAGTTCTTC. As protein: CSALPRNEQFF.

Written as DNA, the CDR3 is TGTGCCTGGAGTGGACGGGGACTCTTCAATCAGCCCCAGCATTTT. It codes for CAWSGRGLFNQPQHF. The gene calls are TRBV30 and TRBJ1-5; D is perhaps TRBD1 (5 bases). The CDR3 contains 15 residues. Germline loops: CDR1 GTSNPN, CDR2 SVGIG (reference sequence). The V gene lost 1 base and the J gene lost 3 bases, with 13 bases spanning the gap.

V is TRBV4-2 and J is TRBJ1-3; D is ambiguous. Per the germline V gene, CDR1 is LGHNA and CDR2 is YNFKEQ. V lost 4 bases, J lost 6 bases, and 10 bases lay in between. This CDR3 comprises 13 residues. This CDR3 is CASSPPLQNTIYF. DNA for the CDR3: TGTGCCAGCAGCCCCCCCCTCCAAAACACCATATATTTT.

This clonotype appeared a few times. The CDR3 loop reads CASSFQGAQEKLFF. Written as DNA, the CDR3 is TGCGCCAGCAGCTTCCAGGGGGCGCAGGAAAAACTGTTTTTT. This chain uses TRBV5-1 with TRBJ1-4; 8 positions match TRBD1. This CDR3 contains 14 residues. Looked up from germline, CDR1 is SGHRS and CDR2 is YFSETQ. Trimming cost V 2 bases and J 8 bases; bases outside gene matches: 5.

In its sample, this clonotype was seen many times. The chain is built from TRBV7-9 and TRBJ1-1, with 8 bases aligning to TRBD1. J lost 0 bases, V lost 5 bases, and 5 bases had no gene match. The CDR3 has 15 amino acids. Germline CDR1 is SEHNR and CDR2 is FQNEAQ (reference sequence). The chain's CDR3 is CASSQGQGMNTEAFF. Here the CDR3 DNA reads TGTGCCAGCAGCCAAGGACAGGGTATGAACACTGAAGCTTTCTTT.

This chain uses TRBV20-1 with TRBJ2-7, with D uncertain. This CDR3 spans 12 amino acids. Germline V CDR1 and CDR2: DFQATT, SNEGSKA (reference sequence). V lost 4 bases, J lost 2 bases, and 9 bases lay in between. CDR3 nucleotide sequence: TGCAGTGCTAAGCTCCGCGCCTACGAGCAGTACTTC. Translation: CSAKLRAYEQYF.

This clonotype was seen at least ten times. The CDR3 loop is CASSSPPGQPEAFF. In DNA form, the CDR3 reads TGTGCCAGCAGCTCGCCCCCGGGACAGCCTGAAGCTTTCTTT. The gene calls are TRBV7-9 and TRBJ1-1, with 7 bases matching TRBD1. Trimming took 4 bases from V and 6 from J; bases not matched to a gene: 8. This CDR3 contains 14 residues. From germline, CDR1 is SEHNR and CDR2 FQNEAQ (reference sequence).